One and the same sample provided the 30 T cell receptor beta chains below, sequenced in a study of CD8 T cells in ankylosing spondylitis. Broader study findings: Typical of ankylosing spondylitis blood, it appeared, was a TCR beta motif of under 10 highly homologous variants.

These receptors' antigens are unknown. TCRdb independently ran MiXCR on the 5' RACE reads; one entry per CDR3 protein. The sample holds under 250,000 distinct CDR3 sequences, about 7% seen once. The sample was blood, either unsorted or a sorted T cell fraction (not recorded which). The receptors originated from a male donor with ankylosing spondylitis.

This clonotype was found many times. V and J are TRBV27 and TRBJ2-1, with D perhaps TRBD2 (5 bases). Trimming pared 6 bases from V and 7 bases from J, leaving 13 bases between. The CDR3 has 13 amino acids. The V gene's germline CDR1 is MNHEY and CDR2 SMNVEV (reference sequence). CDR3 loop: CASRIRGRNEQFF. The CDR3 coding sequence is TGTGCCAGCAGAATTAGAGGGCGGAATGAGCAGTTCTTC.

V usage is TRBV7-9 and J usage is TRBJ2-3; possible D gene TRBD2, 5 bases. Deletions cut 5 bases from V and 0 bases from J, with 12 bases between. Germline-derived CDR1 and CDR2 are SEHNR and FQNEAQ (reference sequence). CDR3 length: 15 residues. The CDR3 region is CASSPPGSSTDTQYF. CDR3 bases: TGTGCCAGCAGCCCACCGGGGAGCAGCACAGATACGCAGTATTTT.

This clonotype was seen ten or more times. The chain couples TRBV6-1 to TRBJ2-3; D possibly corresponds to TRBD2 (5 bases). Trimming removed 10 bases from V and 1 base from J, with 18 bases in between. Germline CDR1 reads MNHNS; CDR2 reads SASEGT. The CDR3 has 15 amino acids. CDR3 region: CATKPGWMGTDTQYF. The CDR3 DNA reads as TGTGCCACCAAACCGGGGTGGATGGGCACAGATACGCAGTATTTT.

Remarks on this clonotype: The junction and the germline gene differ at one end; a read error may be behind it. The chain carries TRBV5-6 and TRBJ1-5; D might be TRBD1 (5 bases). Germline loops: CDR1 SGHDT, CDR2 YYEEEE. This CDR3 comprises 13 residues. CDR3 amino acids: CAISRGNNQPQHF. CDR3 coding DNA: TGTGCCATCAGCCGGGGGAACAATCAGCCCCAGCATTTT.

This clonotype was seen repeatedly, ten times or more. The J gene is TRBJ2-1, the V gene TRBV4-2; maybe TRBD2 (5 bases). V shed 0 bases and J shed 9 bases, with 12 bases lying between them. This CDR3 contains 14 residues. Germline V gene data show CDR1 as LGHNA and CDR2 as YNFKEQ. CDR3 sequence (DNA): TGTGCCAGCAGCCAAGAGGAGCGGCTCAGTGAGCAGTTCTTC. Protein sequence: CASSQEERLSEQFF.

This clonotype was counted between two and nine times. The chain couples TRBV4-1 to TRBJ2-4, with 8 bases fitting TRBD2. Per germline, CDR1 MGHRA and CDR2 YSYEKL. With 0 bases clipped from V and 5 bases from J, the junction kept 6 bases outside the gene matches. The CDR3 has 16 residues. CDR3 DNA: TGCGCCAGCAGCCAAGACGGGGGGGGAGTCCAAAACATTCAGTACTTC. This encodes CASSQDGGGVQNIQYF.

Ten or more counts support this clonotype. The chain combines TRBV2 with TRBJ2-4; D possibly corresponds to TRBD2 (5 bases). Trimming cost V 7 bases and J 7 bases, with 11 bases left between them. This CDR3 has 12 amino acids. From germline, CDR1 is SNHLY and CDR2 FYNNEI. CDR3 nucleotides: TGTGCCAGCAAGCGTGGGGAGAACATTCAGTACTTC. It codes for CASKRGENIQYF. The full variable domain, its missing parts supplied by reference TRBV2 and TRBJ2-4, is EPEVTQTPSHQVTQMGQEVILRCVPISNHLYFYWYRQILGQKVEFLVSFYNNEISEKSEIFDDQFSVERPDGSNFTLKIRSTKLEDSAMYFCASKRGENIQYFGAGTRLSVL.

Comments on this clonotype: Possible read error: a much larger clone is one base away. This sequence joins TRBV7-8 and TRBJ2-4, with D perhaps TRBD2 (6 bases). The CDR3 spans 14 residues. Per the germline V gene, CDR1 is SGHVS and CDR2 is FQNEAQ. The CDR3 sequence is CAISDTGGKNIQYF. As DNA, the CDR3 is TGTGCCATCAGCGATACCGGGGGCAAAAACATTCAGTACTTC.

This chain joins TRBV2 and TRBJ1-5; 8 nucleotides line up with TRBD1. V lost 6 bases, J lost 6 bases, and 16 bases stayed unmatched. The CDR3 extends over 17 amino acids. Germline CDR1 is SNHLY and CDR2 is FYNNEI. This CDR3 reads CASRVGPLDRVGQPQHF. The CDR3 bases are TGTGCCAGCAGGGTGGGCCCCCTGGACAGGGTTGGTCAGCCCCAGCATTTT.

This clonotype was found many times. This chain links TRBV2 with TRBJ1-2; D is perhaps TRBD1 (6 bases). Germline V lookup: CDR1 SNHLY, CDR2 FYNNEI. The CDR3 loop spans 13 amino acids. The V end lost 8 bases, the J end lost 7 bases, and 17 bases lay between the germline ends. Here the CDR3 DNA reads TGTGCCAGCGGGACACCCCCAGGAACTGGCTACACCTTC. It specifies CASGTPPGTGYTF.

This clonotype was seen a few times. The gene calls are TRBV11-2 and TRBJ2-5, with 13 bases fitting TRBD2. Germline CDR1 SGHAT, CDR2 FQNNGV. J lost 5 bases, V lost 5 bases, and 8 bases had no gene match. The CDR3 runs 16 residues. The CDR3: CASSPRLAGGRETQYF. The CDR3 DNA follows: TGTGCCAGCAGCCCTCGACTAGCGGGGGGAAGGGAGACCCAGTACTTC.

The table lists this clonotype with many counts. The chain joins TRBV3-1 to TRBJ1-6; unclear D gene. The V gene lost 2 bases and the J gene lost 7 bases, with 15 bases spanning the gap. The germline V gene has CDR1 LGHDT and CDR2 YNNKEL (reference sequence). The CDR3 runs 16 residues. The CDR3 region has the DNA TGTGCCAGCAGCCAAAGTAGACGGAGCCCAAATTCACCCCTCCACTTT. Protein sequence: CASSQSRRSPNSPLHF.

In nucleotides, the CDR3 is TGTGCCAGCAGCTCCTGGACAGACAACTACGAGCAGTACTTC. It translates to CASSSWTDNYEQYF. V and J are TRBV7-9 and TRBJ2-7, with a possible D match to TRBD1 (6 bases). V was pared by 4 bases and J by 3 bases, with 13 bases between. The CDR3 is 14 residues long. The V gene's germline CDR1 is SEHNR and CDR2 FQNEAQ (reference sequence). Together with reference TRBV7-9 and TRBJ2-7, the CDR3 gives the full variable domain: DTGVSQNPRHKITKRGQNVTFRCDPISEHNRLYWYRQTLGQGPEFLTYFQNEAQLEKSRLLSDRFSAERPKGSFSTLEIQRTEQGDSAMYLCASSSWTDNYEQYFGPGTRLTVT.

Many counts were recorded for this clonotype. J is TRBJ2-1 and V is TRBV4-1; D is possibly TRBD2 (6 bases). There are 15 residues in the CDR3. CDR1 is MGHRA and CDR2 is YSYEKL in the germline V gene. Deletions cut 3 bases from V and 7 bases from J, with 16 bases between. This CDR3 reads CASSQVLGLVNEQFF. DNA for the CDR3: TGCGCCAGCAGCCAGGTTCTGGGACTCGTAAATGAGCAGTTCTTC.

This clonotype was detected many times. The chain couples TRBV10-3 to TRBJ2-5, with D perhaps TRBD1 or TRBD2 (6 bases each). Per the germline V gene, CDR1 is ENHRY and CDR2 is SYGVKD. With 6 bases removed from V and 4 bases from J, the gap between germline ends came to 18 bases. CDR3 size: 15 residues. CDR3 sequence reads: CAISEGLGGRETQYF. CDR3 nucleotide sequence: TGTGCCATCAGCGAGGGTTTGGGGGGCCGAGAGACCCAGTACTTC.

This clonotype was observed at least ten times. The chain couples TRBV13 to TRBJ1-3, with D tentatively TRBD1 (5 bases). The germline V gene has CDR1 PRHDT and CDR2 FYEKMQ (reference sequence). This CDR3 contains 18 residues. V lost 1 base to trimming and J lost 7 bases, with 23 bases between them. CDR3 residues: CASSLAHYQTLPGNTIYF. CDR3 coding DNA: TGTGCCAGCAGCTTAGCCCATTATCAGACCCTTCCAGGGAACACCATATATTTT.

This clonotype appeared a few times. This rearrangement joins TRBV20-1 to TRBJ2-7; D is perhaps TRBD2 (5 bases). The length of the CDR3 is 13 residues. V lost 3 bases to trimming and J lost 3 bases, with 12 bases between them. The germline CDR1 and CDR2 sequences are DFQATT and SNEGSKA (reference sequence). CDR3 sequence: CSASPRAGYEQYF. The CDR3 region has the DNA TGCAGTGCTAGCCCGAGGGCAGGCTACGAGCAGTACTTC.

This clonotype was seen ten or more times. The gene calls are TRBV6-5 and TRBJ2-7, with D possibly being TRBD1 or TRBD2 (6 bases each). V was shortened by 0 bases and J by 0 bases, with 9 bases between the two germline ends. The CDR3 totals 15 residues. CDR1 is MNHEY and CDR2 is SVGAGI in the germline V gene. As DNA, the CDR3 is TGTGCCAGCAGTTACTCGAAGGGGGGCTCCTACGAGCAGTACTTC. Translation: CASSYSKGGSYEQYF.

This clonotype was seen repeatedly, ten times or more. This chain connects TRBV30 to TRBJ1-1; TRBD1 matches 7 bases. The CDR3 contains 13 residues. Germline V lookup: CDR1 GTSNPN, CDR2 SVGIG (reference sequence). Trimming took 0 bases from V and 5 from J; bases not matched to a gene: 3. The CDR3 DNA follows: TGTGCCTGGAGTGTATCACAGGGGACTGAAGCTTTCTTT. This translates into CAWSVSQGTEAFF.

The rearrangement joins TRBV5-1 to TRBJ2-1; 10 bases are a match to TRBD2. Germline assignment: CDR1 SGHRS and CDR2 YFSETQ. J was trimmed by 8 bases and V by 2 bases; bases with no gene match: 4. This CDR3 comprises 14 residues. CDR3 loop: CASSLAGGVDEQFF. CDR3 bases: TGCGCCAGCAGCTTAGCGGGAGGGGTCGATGAGCAGTTCTTC.

The chain employs TRBV27 and TRBJ1-1; TRBD1 might be the D (6 bases). The V end lost 9 bases, the J end lost 2 bases, and 19 bases lay between the germline ends. Per germline, CDR1 MNHEY and CDR2 SMNVEV (reference sequence). This CDR3 has 15 amino acids. CDR3 DNA sequence: TGTGCCAGTTGGGGGAGGGGGGACGGAAACACTGAAGCTTTCTTT. Translating it yields CASWGRGDGNTEAFF.

In its sample, this clonotype was seen a few times. The gene calls are TRBV16 and TRBJ1-2; D remains ambiguous. The CDR3 totals 14 residues. Germline lookup yields CDR1 KGHSY and CDR2 FQNENV. V was shortened by 1 base and J by 2 bases, with 8 bases between the two germline ends. CDR3 protein: CASSQLKQNYGYTF. CDR3 nucleotides: TGTGCCAGCAGCCAATTAAAACAGAACTATGGCTACACCTTC.

This clonotype was seen ten or more times. The genes are TRBV4-3 and TRBJ2-7; perhaps TRBD1 as D (5 bases). V was trimmed by 1 base and J by 0 bases, leaving 10 bases between them. The length of the CDR3 is 15 residues. Germline assignment: CDR1 LGHNA and CDR2 YSLEER. This chain's CDR3 is CASSQGSGPSYEQYF. The CDR3 DNA follows: TGCGCCAGCAGCCAAGGCTCAGGGCCCTCCTACGAGCAGTACTTC.

This clonotype came up many times. The CDR3 loop reads CASSPEGGDNETQYF. The CDR3, as DNA: TGTGCCAGCAGCCCGGAGGGAGGGGACAATGAGACCCAGTACTTC. The rearrangement links TRBV27 to TRBJ2-5; the D gene is possibly TRBD2 (7 bases). CDR3 size: 15 residues. V lost 6 bases, J lost 5 bases, and 19 bases lay in between. Germline values: CDR1 MNHEY, CDR2 SMNVEV (reference sequence).

This clonotype was detected ten times or more. V is TRBV6-5 and J is TRBJ1-1, with D possibly being TRBD1 (6 bases). The V end was cut by 2 bases, the J end by 8 bases, with 12 bases between. This CDR3 spans 13 amino acids. CDR1 is MNHEY, CDR2 SVGAGI, per germline. CDR3 in DNA: TGTGCCAGCAGTTACGCCAGGGACATCGAAGCTTTCTTT. Translated: CASSYARDIEAFF.

This clonotype has a handful of counts. The chain recombines TRBV2 with TRBJ2-1; possibly TRBD2 for D (6 bases). The V end was cut by 2 bases, the J end by 7 bases, with 15 bases between. The CDR3 loop spans 15 amino acids. In germline, CDR1 is SNHLY, CDR2 FYNNEI. Here the CDR3 DNA reads TGTGCCAGCAGTGAATCGGGGGTCTCCTGGAATGAGCAGTTCTTC. The encoded protein is CASSESGVSWNEQFF.

In this sample, this clonotype turned up a few times. The chain uses TRBV7-6 and TRBJ2-2, with unresolved D. From germline, CDR1 is SGHVS and CDR2 FNYEAQ. Trimming left V 3 bases short and J 0 bases short, with 11 bases between. There are 16 residues in the CDR3. CDR3 sequence: CASSFGRSSNTGELFF. The CDR3 DNA follows: TGTGCCAGCAGCTTCGGGCGGTCCTCGAACACCGGGGAGCTGTTTTTT.

In its sample, this clonotype was seen a few times. V and J are TRBV20-1 and TRBJ2-3; 10 bases fit TRBD2. Losses at the gene ends were 5 bases for V and 6 bases for J; bases not matched to a gene: 11. From germline, CDR1 is DFQATT and CDR2 SNEGSKA (reference sequence). This CDR3 comprises 15 residues. CDR3 region: CSADQSGGGPDTQYF. The CDR3 nucleotides read TGCAGTGCTGACCAAAGCGGGGGGGGCCCGGATACGCAGTATTTT.

This clonotype was counted at least ten times. This sequence joins TRBV27 and TRBJ2-3, with TRBD2 matching over 9 bases. Germline-derived CDR1 and CDR2 are MNHEY and SMNVEV (reference sequence). V dropped 5 bases and J dropped 4; count of bases not matched to a gene: 7. This CDR3 is 15 amino acids long. The CDR3: CASSLSGGSADTQYF. The CDR3 DNA reads as TGTGCCAGCAGTCTTAGCGGGGGAAGCGCAGATACGCAGTATTTT.

The sample holds a few counts of this clonotype. V and J are TRBV5-1 and TRBJ2-7; TRBD1 is a possible D gene (6 bases). Looked up from germline, CDR1 is SGHRS and CDR2 is YFSETQ. This CDR3 is 14 amino acids long. Trimming stripped 0 bases from V and 5 bases from J, with 12 bases between. As DNA, the CDR3 is TGCGCCAGCAGCTTGGGCCCGACAGGAGACGAGCAGTACTTC. Protein sequence: CASSLGPTGDEQYF.